Given below is one TCR beta chain in context. Its cognate antigen is unknown. These data originate in a study of OX40 agonist ivuxolimab in advanced cancers. Across the whole study: Patients were dosed intravenously with ivuxolimab at 0.01 to 10 mg/kg every 2 weeks. Dose-escalation patients were diagnosed with hepatocellular carcinoma, melanoma, renal cell cancer or head and neck cancer. Whole-study results and caveats: Patients who responded partially at 0.1-3.0 mg/kg showed clonal expansion ranking among the lowest.

Using immunoSEQ multiplex PCR, the repertoire was profiled, and TCRdb retains in-frame clones only, with some absent. This sample has 45,000 or so clones; under 95% occur once, and the top ten carry around 19%. The V gene's germline CDR1 is SGDLS and CDR2 YYNGEE. V was clipped by 3 bases and J by 3 bases, with 13 bases between them. This CDR3 region has 15 residues. The sample here was CD4+ or CD8+ T cells sorted from blood, taken in a trial of the OX40 agonist ivuxolimab. This clonotype was obtained from an adult with an advanced solid tumor such as melanoma, head and neck, liver or kidney cancer. J is TRBJ2-1 and V is TRBV9, with TRBD1 as a possible D gene (6 bases). The CDR3 DNA reads as TGTGCCAGCAGCGAAACAGGGCCCCTCTACAATGAGCAGTTCTTC. Amino acids: CASSETGPLYNEQFF.